This TCR beta chain was captured by sequencing in a study of radiation and T cells in renal cell carcinoma. Notes on the study in general: In blood, top tumor clones expanded by 2 weeks, shrinking by 4.

Deletions cut 4 bases from V and 4 bases from J, with 11 bases between. The CDR3 covers 14 residues. Germline V gives CDR1 SGHRS, CDR2 YFSETQ. Details on this clone: Antigen specificity is unknown.

Time point indicated: baseline pretreatment blood. Treatment indicated: 15 Gy SBRT to primary tumor, nephrectomy 4 weeks later. The patient's renal cell carcinoma had clear cell pathology. Assay: immunoSEQ multiplex PCR; the TCRdb copy retains only in-frame clones and omits some. The sample consists of about 140,000 clones, approximately 82% of them appearing once. The TCR originated in a woman aged 45 to 65 with renal cell carcinoma. Specimen: blood, collected from a patient whose treatment included radiotherapy and nephrectomy. The rearrangement joins TRBV5-1 to TRBJ2-2; D unresolved. DNA for the CDR3: TGCGCCAGCAGCCCTGGTTTGGGCACCGGGGAGCTGTTTTTT. Residues: CASSPGLGTGELFF.